This T cell receptor (beta chain) was retrieved from a study of T cell responses to AZD1222 COVID-19 vaccine. Trimming took 4 bases from V and 6 from J; bases not matched to a gene: 6. The CDR3 has 17 residues. The V gene's germline CDR1 is MDHEN and CDR2 SYDVKM. TCRdb keeps only in-frame clones here, not all; method: immunoSEQ multiplex PCR. The table has 130,000 to 150,000 clones, around 94% seen once; the top ten hold approximately 12%. The receptor was isolated from an adult who had recovered from COVID-19. This specimen was peripheral blood, taken after recovery from COVID-19. This rearrangement joins TRBV28 to TRBJ2-2; 15 bases map to TRBD2. The CDR3 nucleotides are TGTGCCAGCAGTTCCCCCCGGACTAGCGGGAGGGCCGGGGAGCTGTTTTTT. Amino acid sequence: CASSSPRTSGRAGELFF.